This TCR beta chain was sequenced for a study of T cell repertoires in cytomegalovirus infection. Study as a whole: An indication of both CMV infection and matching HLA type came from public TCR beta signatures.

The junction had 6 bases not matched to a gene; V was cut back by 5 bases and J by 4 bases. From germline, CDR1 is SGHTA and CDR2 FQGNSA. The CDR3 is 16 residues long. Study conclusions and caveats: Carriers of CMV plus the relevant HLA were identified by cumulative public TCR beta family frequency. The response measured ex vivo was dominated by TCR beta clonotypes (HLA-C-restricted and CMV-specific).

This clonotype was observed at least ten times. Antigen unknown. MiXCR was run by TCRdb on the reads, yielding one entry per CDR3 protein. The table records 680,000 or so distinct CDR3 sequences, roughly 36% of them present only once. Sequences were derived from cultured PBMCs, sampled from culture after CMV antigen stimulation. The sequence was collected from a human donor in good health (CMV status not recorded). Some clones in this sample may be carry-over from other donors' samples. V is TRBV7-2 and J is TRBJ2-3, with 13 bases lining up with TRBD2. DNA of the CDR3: TGTGCCAGCAGCACCAGACTAGCGGGGGGCCCAGATACGCAGTATTTT. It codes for CASSTRLAGGPDTQYF.